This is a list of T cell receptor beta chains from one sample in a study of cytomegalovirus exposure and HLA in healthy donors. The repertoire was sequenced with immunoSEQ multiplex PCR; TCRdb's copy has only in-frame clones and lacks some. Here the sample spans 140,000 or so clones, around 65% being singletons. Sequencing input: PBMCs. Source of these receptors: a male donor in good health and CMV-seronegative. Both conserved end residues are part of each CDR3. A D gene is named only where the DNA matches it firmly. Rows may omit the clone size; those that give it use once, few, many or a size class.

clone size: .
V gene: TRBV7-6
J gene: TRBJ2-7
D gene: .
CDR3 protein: CASSLSLESEQYF
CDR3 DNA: TGTGCCAGCAGCTTATCCCTAGAAAGCGAGCAGTACTTC

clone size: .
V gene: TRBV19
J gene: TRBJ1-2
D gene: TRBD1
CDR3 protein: CASSPRTGSVGRYGYTF
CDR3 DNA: TGTGCCAGTAGTCCTCGGACAGGTTCCGTGGGTCGGTATGGCTACACCTTC

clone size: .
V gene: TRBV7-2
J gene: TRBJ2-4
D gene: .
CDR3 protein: CASRLQGQGNIQYF
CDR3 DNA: TGTGCCAGCAGACTACAGGGCCAGGGAAACATTCAGTACTTC

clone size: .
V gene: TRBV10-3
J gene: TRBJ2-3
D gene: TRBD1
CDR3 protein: CAIRQGFADTQYF
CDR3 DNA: TGTGCCATCAGACAGGGGTTCGCAGATACGCAGTATTTT

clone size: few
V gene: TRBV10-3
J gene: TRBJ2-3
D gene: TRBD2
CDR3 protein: CAMTGGPSSTDTQYF
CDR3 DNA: TGTGCCATGACGGGGGGGCCTAGTTCCACAGATACGCAGTATTTT

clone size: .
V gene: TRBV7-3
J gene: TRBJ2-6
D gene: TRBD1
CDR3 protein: CASSLQGAGANVLTF
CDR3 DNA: TGTGCCAGCAGCTTACAGGGGGCTGGGGCCAACGTCCTGACTTTC

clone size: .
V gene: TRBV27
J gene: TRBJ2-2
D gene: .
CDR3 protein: CASSHRNTGELFF
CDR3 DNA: TGTGCCAGCAGCCACAGGAACACCGGGGAGCTGTTTTTT

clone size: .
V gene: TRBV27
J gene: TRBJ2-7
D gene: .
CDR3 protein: CASSPQPGAYEQYF
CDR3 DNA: TGTGCCAGCAGTCCTCAGCCAGGGGCCTACGAGCAGTACTTC

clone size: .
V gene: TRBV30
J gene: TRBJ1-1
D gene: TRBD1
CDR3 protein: CAWSPTQGPDTEAFF
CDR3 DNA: TGTGCCTGGAGCCCTACACAGGGGCCCGACACTGAAGCTTTCTTT

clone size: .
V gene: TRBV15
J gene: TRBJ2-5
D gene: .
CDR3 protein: CATSRDVRRETQYF
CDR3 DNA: TGTGCCACCAGCAGAGACGTAAGGCGGGAGACCCAGTACTTC